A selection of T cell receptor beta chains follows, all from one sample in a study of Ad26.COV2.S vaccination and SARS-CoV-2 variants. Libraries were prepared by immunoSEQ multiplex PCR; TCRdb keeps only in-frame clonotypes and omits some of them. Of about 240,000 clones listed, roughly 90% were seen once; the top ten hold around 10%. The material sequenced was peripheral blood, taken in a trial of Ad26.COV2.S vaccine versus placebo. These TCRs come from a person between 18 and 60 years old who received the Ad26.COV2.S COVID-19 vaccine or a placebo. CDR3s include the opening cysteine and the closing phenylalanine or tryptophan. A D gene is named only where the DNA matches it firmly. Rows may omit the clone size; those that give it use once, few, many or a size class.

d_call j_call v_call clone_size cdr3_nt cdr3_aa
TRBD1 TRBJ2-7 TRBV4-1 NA TGCGCCAGCAGCCTAGGACAGGGTGGCGAGCAGTACTTC CASSLGQGGEQYF
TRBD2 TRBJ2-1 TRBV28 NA TGTGCCAGTAACCCGGTCCTGGGACTAAAGTACAATGAGCAGTTCTTC CASNPVLGLKYNEQFF
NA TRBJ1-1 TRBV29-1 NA TGCAGCGTTGTACGGCCGCTGAACACTGAAGCTTTCTTT CSVVRPLNTEAFF
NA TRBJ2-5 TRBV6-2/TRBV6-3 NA TGTGCCAGCAGTTACTCAGGCCTTATGGAAGAGACCCAGTACTTC CASSYSGLMEETQYF
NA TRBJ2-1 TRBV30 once TGTGCCTGGAGTAGGGGGGGTAGGGGTTTCGAGCAGTTCTTC CAWSRGGRGFEQFF
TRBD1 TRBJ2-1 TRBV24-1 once TGTGCCACCAGTGACCCTGGACAGGTAGTACACAATGAGCAGTTCTTC CATSDPGQVVHNEQFF
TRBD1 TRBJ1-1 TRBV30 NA TGTGCCTGGAGTATGGGGACAGGCGCGAACACTGAAGCTTTCTTT CAWSMGTGANTEAFF
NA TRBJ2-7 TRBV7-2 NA TGTGCCAGCAGCTCACAGGGCGACGAGCAGTACTTC CASSSQGDEQYF
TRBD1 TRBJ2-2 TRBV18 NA TGTGCCAGCTCACCAGCGGGACAGGTCCCCGGGGAGCTGTTTTTT CASSPAGQVPGELFF
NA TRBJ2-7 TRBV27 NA TGTGCCAGCAGTTTATCGTGGGCAGGGGGGGAGAACGAGCAGTACTTC CASSLSWAGGENEQYF
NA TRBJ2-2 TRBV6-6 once TGTGCCAGCAGTTACGCACAGGGCCTAAACACCGGGGAGCTGTTTTTT CASSYAQGLNTGELFF
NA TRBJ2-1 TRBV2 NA TGTGCCAGCAGTGAAAATAGTGCCAAGTTCTTC CASSENSAKFF
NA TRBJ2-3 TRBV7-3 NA TGTGCCAGCAGCTTAGATTTTCCAGATACGCAGTATTTT CASSLDFPDTQYF
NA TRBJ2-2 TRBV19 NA TGTGCCAGTAATAGGCAGGGGAGGACCGGGGAGCTGTTTTTT CASNRQGRTGELFF
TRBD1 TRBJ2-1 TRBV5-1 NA TGCGCCAGCAGCTTGGGGACAGGGGGTTCCTACAATGAGCAGTTCTTC CASSLGTGGSYNEQFF
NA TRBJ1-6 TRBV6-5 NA TGTGCCACCTTAGCCGGGTCCGGCGGTTCACCCCTCCACTTT CATLAGSGGSPLHF
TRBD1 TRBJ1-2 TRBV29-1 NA TGCAGCGTTCCGGGACAGGGTTTGGGGGGCTACACCTTC CSVPGQGLGGYTF
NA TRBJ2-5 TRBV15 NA TGTGCCACCAGCAGCGGTGGGGGAGAGACCCAGTACTTC CATSSGGGETQYF